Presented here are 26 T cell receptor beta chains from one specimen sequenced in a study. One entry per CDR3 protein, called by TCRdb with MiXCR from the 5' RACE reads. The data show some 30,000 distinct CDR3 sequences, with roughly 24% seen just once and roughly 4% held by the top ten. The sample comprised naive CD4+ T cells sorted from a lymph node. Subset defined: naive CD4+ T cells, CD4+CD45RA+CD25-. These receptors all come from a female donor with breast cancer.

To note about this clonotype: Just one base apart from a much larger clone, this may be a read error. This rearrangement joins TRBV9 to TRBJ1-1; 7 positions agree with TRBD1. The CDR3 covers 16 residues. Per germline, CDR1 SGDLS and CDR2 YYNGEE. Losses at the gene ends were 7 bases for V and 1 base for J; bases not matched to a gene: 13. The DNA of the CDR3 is TGTGCCAGCGGCGCCGCCCGGGCAGGGGGGAACACTGAAGCTTTCTTT. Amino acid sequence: CASGAARAGGNTEAFF.

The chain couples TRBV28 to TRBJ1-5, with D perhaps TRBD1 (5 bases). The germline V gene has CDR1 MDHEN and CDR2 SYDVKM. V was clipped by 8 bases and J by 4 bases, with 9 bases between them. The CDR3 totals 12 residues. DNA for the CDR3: TGTGCCAGCCAGTCAGGGAATCAGCCCCAGCATTTT. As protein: CASQSGNQPQHF.

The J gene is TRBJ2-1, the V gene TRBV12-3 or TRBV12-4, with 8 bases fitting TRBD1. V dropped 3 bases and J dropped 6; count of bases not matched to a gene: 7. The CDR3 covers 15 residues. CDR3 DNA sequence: TGTGCCAGCAGTTTTCGGCAGGGGGCAAGCAATGAGCAGTTCTTC. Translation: CASSFRQGASNEQFF.

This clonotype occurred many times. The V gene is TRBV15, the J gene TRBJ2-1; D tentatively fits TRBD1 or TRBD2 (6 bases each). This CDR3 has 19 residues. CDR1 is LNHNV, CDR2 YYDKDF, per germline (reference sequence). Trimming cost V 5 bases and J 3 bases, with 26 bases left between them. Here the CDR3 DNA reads TGTGCCACCAGCCATCTTTTAACTCCGGCGCGGGACAACTACAATGAGCAGTTCTTC. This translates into CATSHLLTPARDNYNEQFF.

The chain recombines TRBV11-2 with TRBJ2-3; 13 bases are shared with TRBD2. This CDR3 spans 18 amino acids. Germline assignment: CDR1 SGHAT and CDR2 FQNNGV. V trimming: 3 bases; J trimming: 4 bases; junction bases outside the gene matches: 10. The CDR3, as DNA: TGTGCCAGCAGCTTTCGACGGGGACTAGCGGGGAGGTCAGATACGCAGTATTTT. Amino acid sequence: CASSFRRGLAGRSDTQYF.

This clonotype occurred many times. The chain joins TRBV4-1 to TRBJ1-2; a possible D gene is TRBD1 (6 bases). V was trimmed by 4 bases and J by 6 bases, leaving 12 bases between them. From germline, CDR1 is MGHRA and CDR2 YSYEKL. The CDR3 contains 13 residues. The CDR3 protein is CASSRRGGDGYTF. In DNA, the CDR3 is TGCGCCAGCAGCCGCCGAGGGGGGGATGGCTACACCTTC.

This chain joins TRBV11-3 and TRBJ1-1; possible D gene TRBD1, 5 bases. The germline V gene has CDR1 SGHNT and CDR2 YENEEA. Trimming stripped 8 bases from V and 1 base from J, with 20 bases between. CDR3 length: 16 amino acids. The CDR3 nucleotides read TGTGCCAGCGGCTCTACCCTCGGGACGGGGAACACTGAAGCTTTCTTT. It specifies CASGSTLGTGNTEAFF.

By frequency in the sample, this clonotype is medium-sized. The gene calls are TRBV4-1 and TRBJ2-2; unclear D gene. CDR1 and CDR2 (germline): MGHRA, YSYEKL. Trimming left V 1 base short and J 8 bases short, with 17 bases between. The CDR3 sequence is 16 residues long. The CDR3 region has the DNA TGCGCCAGCAGCCAAGTCGATCTGGTGGTTTTTGGGGAGCTGTTTTTT. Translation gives CASSQVDLVVFGELFF.

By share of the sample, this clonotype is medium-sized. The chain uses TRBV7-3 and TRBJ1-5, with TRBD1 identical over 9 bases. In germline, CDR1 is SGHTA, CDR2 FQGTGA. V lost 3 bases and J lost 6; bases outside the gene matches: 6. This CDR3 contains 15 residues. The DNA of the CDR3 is TGTGCCAGCAGCTTGCCGGACAGGGGAGGTCAGCCCCAGCATTTT. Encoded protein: CASSLPDRGGQPQHF. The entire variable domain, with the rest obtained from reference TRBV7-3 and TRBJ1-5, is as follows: GAGVSQTPSNKVTEKGKYVELRCDPISGHTALYWYRQSLGQGPEFLIYFQGTGAADDSGLPNDRFFAVRPEGSVSTLKIQRTERGDSAVYLCASSLPDRGGQPQHFGDGTRLSIL.

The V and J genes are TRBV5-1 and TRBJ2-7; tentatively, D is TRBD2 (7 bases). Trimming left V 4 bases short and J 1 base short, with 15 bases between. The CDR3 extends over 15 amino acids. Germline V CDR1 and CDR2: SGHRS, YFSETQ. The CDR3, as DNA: TGCGCCAGCAGCCAAGGGGGGGGTCCGTCCTACGAGCAGTACTTC. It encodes CASSQGGGPSYEQYF.

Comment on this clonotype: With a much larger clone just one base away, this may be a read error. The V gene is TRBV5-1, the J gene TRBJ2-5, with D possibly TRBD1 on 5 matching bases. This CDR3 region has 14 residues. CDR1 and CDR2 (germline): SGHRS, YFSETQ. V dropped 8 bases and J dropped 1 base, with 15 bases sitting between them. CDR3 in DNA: TGCGCCAGAACCTCAGGGAAGCGCCAAGAGACCCAGTACTTC. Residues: CARTSGKRQETQYF.

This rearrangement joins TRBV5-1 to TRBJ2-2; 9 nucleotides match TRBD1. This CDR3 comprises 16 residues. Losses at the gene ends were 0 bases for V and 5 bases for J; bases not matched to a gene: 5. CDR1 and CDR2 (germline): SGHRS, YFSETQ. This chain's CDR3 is CASSLEDRGGTGELFF. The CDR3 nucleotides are TGCGCCAGCAGCTTGGAGGACAGGGGTGGTACCGGGGAGCTGTTTTTT.

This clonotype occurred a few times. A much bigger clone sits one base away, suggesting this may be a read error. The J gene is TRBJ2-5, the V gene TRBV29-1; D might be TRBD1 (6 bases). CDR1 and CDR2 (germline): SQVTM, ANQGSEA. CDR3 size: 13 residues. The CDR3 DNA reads TGCAGCGTTGAGACAGGCTACCAAGAGACCCAGTCCTTC. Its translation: CSVETGYQETQSF.

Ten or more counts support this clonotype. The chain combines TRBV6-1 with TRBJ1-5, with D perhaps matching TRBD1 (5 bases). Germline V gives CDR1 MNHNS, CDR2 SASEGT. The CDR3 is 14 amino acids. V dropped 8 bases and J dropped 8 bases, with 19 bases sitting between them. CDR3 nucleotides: TGTGCCAGCGTGCAAGGGGTGTTCGCAGAGCCCCAGCATTTT. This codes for CASVQGVFAEPQHF.

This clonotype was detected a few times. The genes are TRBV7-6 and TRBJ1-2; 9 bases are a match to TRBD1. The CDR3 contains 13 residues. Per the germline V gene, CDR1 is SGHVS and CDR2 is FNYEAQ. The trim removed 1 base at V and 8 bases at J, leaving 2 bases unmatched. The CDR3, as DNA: TGTGCCAGCAGCTTAGGTACAGGGGGCGGCTACACCTTC. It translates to CASSLGTGGGYTF.

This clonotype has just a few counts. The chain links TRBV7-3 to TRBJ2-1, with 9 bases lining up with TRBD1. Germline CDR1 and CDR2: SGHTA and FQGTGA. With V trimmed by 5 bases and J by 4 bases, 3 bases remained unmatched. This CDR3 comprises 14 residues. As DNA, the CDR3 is TGTGCCAGCAGCCAGGACAGGGGATACAATGAGCAGTTCTTC. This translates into CASSQDRGYNEQFF.

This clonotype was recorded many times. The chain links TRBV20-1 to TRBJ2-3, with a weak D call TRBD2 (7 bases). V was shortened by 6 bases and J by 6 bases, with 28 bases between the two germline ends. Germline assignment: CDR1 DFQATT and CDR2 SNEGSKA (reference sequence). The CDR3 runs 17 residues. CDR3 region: CSAGGLLAPAKGDTQYF. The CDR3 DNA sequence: TGCAGTGCCGGGGGGCTACTAGCGCCCGCTAAGGGGGATACGCAGTATTTT.

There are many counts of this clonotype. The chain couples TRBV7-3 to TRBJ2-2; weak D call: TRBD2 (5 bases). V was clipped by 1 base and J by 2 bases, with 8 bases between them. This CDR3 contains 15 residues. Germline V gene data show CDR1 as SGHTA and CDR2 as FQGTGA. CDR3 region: CASSLNSVNTGELFF. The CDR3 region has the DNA TGTGCCAGCAGCTTAAATAGCGTCAACACCGGGGAGCTGTTTTTT.

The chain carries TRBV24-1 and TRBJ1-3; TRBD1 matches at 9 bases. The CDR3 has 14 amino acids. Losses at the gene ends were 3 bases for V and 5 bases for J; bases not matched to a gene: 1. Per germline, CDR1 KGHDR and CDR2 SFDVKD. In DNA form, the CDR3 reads TGTGCCACCAGTGATGGGACAGGGAGAAACACCATATATTTT. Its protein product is CATSDGTGRNTIYF.

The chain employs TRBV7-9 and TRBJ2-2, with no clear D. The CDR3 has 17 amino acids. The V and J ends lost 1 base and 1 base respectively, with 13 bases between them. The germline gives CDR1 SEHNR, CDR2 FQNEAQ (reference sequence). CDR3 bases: TGTGCCAGCAGCTTAGTGATAGTGGGCCTGAACACCGGGGAGCTGTTTTTT. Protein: CASSLVIVGLNTGELFF.

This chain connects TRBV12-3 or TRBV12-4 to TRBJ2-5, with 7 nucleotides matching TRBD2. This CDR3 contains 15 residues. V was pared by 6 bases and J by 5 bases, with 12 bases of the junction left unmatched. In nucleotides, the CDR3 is TGTGCCAGCAGAAGCGGGACGAGTGTTGTGGAGACCCAGTACTTC. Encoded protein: CASRSGTSVVETQYF.

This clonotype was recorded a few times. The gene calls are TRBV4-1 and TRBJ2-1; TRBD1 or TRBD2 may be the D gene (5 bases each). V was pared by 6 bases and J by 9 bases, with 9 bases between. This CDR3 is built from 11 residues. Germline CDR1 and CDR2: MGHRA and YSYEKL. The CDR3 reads CASRGVGEQFF. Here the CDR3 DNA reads TGCGCCAGCAGGGGGGTCGGTGAGCAGTTCTTC.

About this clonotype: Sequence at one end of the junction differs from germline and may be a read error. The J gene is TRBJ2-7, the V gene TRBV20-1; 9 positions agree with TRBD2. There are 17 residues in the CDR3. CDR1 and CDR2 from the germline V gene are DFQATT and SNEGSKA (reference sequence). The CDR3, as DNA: TGCAGTGCTAGAGATGGAATATGGCGGGAGGGAGGTTCCGAGCGGTACTTC. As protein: CSARDGIWREGGSERYF.

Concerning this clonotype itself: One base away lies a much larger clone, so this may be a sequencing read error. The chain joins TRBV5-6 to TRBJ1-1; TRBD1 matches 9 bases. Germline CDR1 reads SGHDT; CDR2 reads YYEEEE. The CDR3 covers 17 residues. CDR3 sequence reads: CASGDWTGEGWYTEALF. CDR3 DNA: TGTGCCAGCGGAGACTGGACAGGGGAAGGTTGGTACACTGAAGCTTTATTT.

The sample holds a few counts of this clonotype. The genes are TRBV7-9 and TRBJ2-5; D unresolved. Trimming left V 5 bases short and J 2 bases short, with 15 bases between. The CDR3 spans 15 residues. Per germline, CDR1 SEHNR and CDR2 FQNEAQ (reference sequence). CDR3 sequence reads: CASSGLRVEQETQYF. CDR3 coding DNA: TGTGCCAGCAGCGGGCTCCGGGTCGAACAAGAGACCCAGTACTTC.

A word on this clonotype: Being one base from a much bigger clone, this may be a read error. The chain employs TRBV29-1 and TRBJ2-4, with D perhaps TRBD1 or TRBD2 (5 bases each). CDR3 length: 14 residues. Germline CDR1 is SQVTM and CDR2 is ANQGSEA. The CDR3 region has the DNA TGCAGCGTTCGACAGACGCTAGCCAGAAACATTCAGTACTTC. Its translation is CSVRQTLARNIQYF.